Each of the 22 T cell receptor beta chains below was sequenced from the same sample in a study of radiotherapy plus CTLA-4 blockade in lung cancer. Using immunoSEQ multiplex PCR, the repertoire was profiled, and TCRdb retains in-frame clones only, with some absent. The sample holds some 50,000 clones, about 83% seen once. Material: peripheral blood, obtained from a patient treated with radiotherapy plus ipilimumab. These TCRs come from a human donor with non-small cell lung cancer whose response to radiotherapy plus ipilimumab could not be evaluated.

The rearrangement uses TRBV7-8 and TRBJ2-3; 11 bases line up with TRBD1. This CDR3 is 15 amino acids long. The junction had 2 bases not matched to a gene; V was cut back by 5 bases and J by 1 base. Germline V CDR1 and CDR2: SGHVS, FQNEAQ. In nucleotides, the CDR3 is TGTGCCAGCAGCGGACAGGGGGCTCGCACAGATACGCAGTATTTT. This gives the protein CASSGQGARTDTQYF.

In DNA form, the CDR3 reads TGTGCCAGCAGCTTAGTGCGGGGGGCCTACAATGAGCAGTTCTTC. Its protein is CASSLVRGAYNEQFF. J is TRBJ2-1 and V is TRBV7-2; TRBD2 matches at 8 bases. The CDR3 has 15 amino acids. The ends lost 1 base at V and 2 bases at J; junction bases unmatched: 1. Germline CDR1 and CDR2: SGHTA and FQGNSA.

The chain couples TRBV7-9 to TRBJ2-2, with D maybe TRBD2 (5 bases). Trimming stripped 5 bases from V and 6 bases from J, with 22 bases between. The CDR3 loop spans 17 amino acids. Germline assignment: CDR1 SEHNR and CDR2 FQNEAQ (reference sequence). CDR3 amino acids: CASSPDWVAMVPGELFF. Here the CDR3 DNA reads TGTGCCAGCAGCCCTGACTGGGTAGCGATGGTTCCCGGGGAGCTGTTTTTT.

This clone was observed once. This chain joins TRBV6-4 and TRBJ2-5; 15 bases are a match to TRBD2. TRBJ2-7 matches the DNA end more closely, so the J call is doubtful. CDR1 is MRHNA and CDR2 is SNTAGT in the germline V gene. This CDR3 contains 17 residues. CDR3 region: CASSVGLAGGPPHEQYF. CDR3 DNA sequence: TGTGCCAGCAGTGTCGGACTAGCGGGAGGGCCACCCCACGAGCAGTACTTC.

The V and J genes are TRBV5-3 and TRBJ2-7, with TRBD1 matching over 10 bases. TRBV5-3 falls under the ORF class, with uncertain function. Germline trimming cut 4 bases from V and 6 bases from J; bases unmatched to any gene: 13. The CDR3 length is 16 residues. The CDR3 reads CARSKGRDRGPLEQYF. The CDR3 DNA sequence: TGTGCCAGAAGCAAAGGCCGGGACAGGGGTCCCCTCGAGCAGTACTTC.

This chain connects TRBV30 to TRBJ2-7; TRBD2 agrees at 11 bases. With 0 bases clipped from V and 4 bases from J, the junction kept 2 bases outside the gene matches. The CDR3 sequence is 14 residues long. CDR1 and CDR2 (germline): GTSNPN, SVGIG (reference sequence). In DNA form, the CDR3 reads TGTGCCTGGAGTGTAACTAGCGGGAGTTACGAGCAGTACTTC. This encodes CAWSVTSGSYEQYF.

Details on this clone: Other DNA variants within this sample encode the same CDR3. The chain combines TRBV20-1 with TRBJ1-5; D remains unclear. The germline V gene has CDR1 DFQATT and CDR2 SNEGSKA (reference sequence). The CDR3 spans 11 residues. V was pared by 3 bases and J by 5 bases, with 5 bases between. CDR3 nucleotides: TGCAGTGCTAGCCCCGATCAGCCCCAGCATTTT. This translates into CSASPDQPQHF.

This clone was recorded once. The rearrangement links TRBV4-3 to TRBJ2-1; 9 nucleotides match TRBD2. The CDR3 extends over 16 amino acids. The junction had 13 bases not matched to a gene; V was cut back by 4 bases and J by 9 bases. Germline V lookup: CDR1 LGHNA, CDR2 YSLEER. This chain's CDR3 is CASSLLRGGREVEQFF. DNA for the CDR3: TGCGCCAGCAGCCTCCTGCGGGGCGGGAGGGAAGTTGAGCAGTTCTTC.

The rearrangement uses TRBV30 and TRBJ1-1; the D gene is possibly TRBD1 (5 bases). Trimming stripped 1 base from V and 6 bases from J, with 12 bases between. This CDR3 has 13 residues. In germline, CDR1 is GTSNPN, CDR2 SVGIG (reference sequence). The CDR3 DNA sequence: TGTGCCTGGAGTGAAGATAGGGGTTCTGAAGCTTTCTTT. This gives the protein CAWSEDRGSEAFF.

The chain is built from TRBV18 and TRBJ2-5, with a tentative D call TRBD2 (6 bases). V lost 3 bases and J 5 bases, leaving 13 bases between the germline ends. The CDR3 contains 14 residues. CDR1 KGHSH and CDR2 LQKENI come from the germline V gene. Here the CDR3 DNA reads TGTGCCAGCTCACCTCGCGGGGATTCGGAGACCCAGTACTTC. It yields the protein CASSPRGDSETQYF.

V and J are TRBV4-3 and TRBJ2-3; perhaps TRBD2 as D (6 bases). Germline lookup yields CDR1 LGHNA and CDR2 YSLEER. This CDR3 has 15 residues. V lost 0 bases, J lost 0 bases, and 7 bases lay in between. CDR3 nucleotides: TGCGCCAGCAGCCAAGACGCGGGGAGCACAGATACGCAGTATTTT. Translated, it gives CASSQDAGSTDTQYF.

This chain joins TRBV7-3 and TRBJ2-2; the match to TRBD2 covers 12 bases. The germline V gene encodes CDR1 SGHTA and CDR2 FQGTGA. V shed 3 bases, J shed 5 bases, and the junction held 1 base outside the gene matches. The CDR3 has 15 amino acids. For the CDR3, the DNA is TGTGCCAGCAGCTTGCTAGCGGGAGGGACCGGGGAGCTGTTTTTT. It yields the protein CASSLLAGGTGELFF.

The chain employs TRBV5-1 and TRBJ2-3, with D unclear. Germline CDR1 reads SGHRS; CDR2 reads YFSETQ. The CDR3 runs to 14 residues. V lost 1 base and J lost 0, with 6 bases in between. The CDR3 spells CASSLSTSTDTQYF. The CDR3 DNA is TGCGCCAGCAGCTTGAGCACTAGCACAGATACGCAGTATTTT.

The rearrangement uses TRBV7-2 and TRBJ1-6; a possible D gene is TRBD1 (5 bases). V was clipped by 2 bases and J by 0 bases, with 11 bases between them. This CDR3 contains 17 residues. Germline V gene lookup returns CDR1 SGHTA and CDR2 FQGNSA. The CDR3 DNA sequence: TGTGCCAGCAGCTTAAGGGGTCAGAGCTCCTATAATTCACCCCTCCACTTT. Residues: CASSLRGQSSYNSPLHF.

This clone was recorded once. CDR3 sequence (DNA): TGTGCCAGCAGCCACATATCAGACGGGAGCTACGAGCAGTACTTC. Translating gives CASSHISDGSYEQYF. V is TRBV7-2 and J is TRBJ2-7; D might be TRBD2 (6 bases). There are 15 residues in the CDR3. Per germline, CDR1 SGHTA and CDR2 FQGNSA. The ends were cut back, 5 bases at V and 3 bases at J, with 17 bases in the middle.

V gene TRBV7-9 combines with J gene TRBJ2-6; perhaps TRBD1 as D (5 bases). The V gene's germline CDR1 is SEHNR and CDR2 FQNEAQ (reference sequence). There are 19 residues in the CDR3. Trimming shortened V by 6 bases and J by 0 bases, and 21 bases separated the two germline ends. CDR3 protein: CASRIARGSNPSGANVLTF. DNA of the CDR3: TGTGCCAGCAGAATCGCTAGGGGCAGCAACCCCTCTGGGGCCAACGTCCTGACTTTC.

This chain uses TRBV2 with TRBJ2-3; 11 bases fit TRBD2. The CDR3 is 17 amino acids. CDR1 SNHLY and CDR2 FYNNEI come from the germline V gene. With V trimmed by 9 bases and J by 4 bases, 15 bases remained unmatched. The CDR3 DNA reads TGTGCCAGTCCGACCGGGACTAGCGGTCTCGGGTCAGATACGCAGTATTTT. Translating gives CASPTGTSGLGSDTQYF.

CDR3: CASSLLVIGGNSPLHF. In nucleotides, the CDR3 is TGTGCCAGCAGCTTGCTAGTGATTGGAGGGAATTCACCCCTCCACTTT. This rearrangement joins TRBV5-6 to TRBJ1-6, with no clear D. V was cut by 1 base and J by 7 bases, with 15 bases left in between. Germline V lookup: CDR1 SGHDT, CDR2 YYEEEE. The CDR3 extends over 16 amino acids.

The V call is TRBV6-6, the J call TRBJ2-7; 10 nucleotides match TRBD1. The CDR3 contains 13 residues. From germline, CDR1 is MNHNY and CDR2 SVGAGI (reference sequence). The V gene end was trimmed by 6 bases and the J gene end by 7 bases; junction bases not matched to a gene: 6. The CDR3 spells CASSRGQGQEQYF. CDR3 DNA sequence: TGTGCCAGCAGCAGGGGACAGGGGCAAGAGCAGTACTTC.

The chain recombines TRBV11-2 with TRBJ2-5; D gene ambiguous. V was cut by 1 base and J by 7 bases, with 13 bases left in between. The CDR3 is 14 amino acids. Germline CDR1 SGHAT, CDR2 FQNNGV. The CDR3 spells CASSLVTLRVTQYF. CDR3 DNA: TGTGCCAGCAGCTTAGTTACCTTACGGGTGACCCAGTACTTC.

The rearrangement uses TRBV7-2 and TRBJ2-7; 10 bases agree with TRBD2. There are 16 residues in the CDR3. V lost 5 bases and J lost 3; bases outside the gene matches: 10. Germline CDR1 is SGHTA and CDR2 is FQGNSA. CDR3 DNA: TGTGCCAGCAGCACATGGACTAGCGGACCCTTCTACGAGCAGTACTTC. This sequence encodes CASSTWTSGPFYEQYF. The complete variable domain, with remaining parts taken from reference TRBV7-2 and TRBJ2-7, reads GAGVSQSPSNKVTEKGKDVELRCDPISGHTALYWYRQSLGQGLEFLIYFQGNSAPDKSGLPSDRFSAERTGGSVSTLTIQRTQQEDSAVYLCASSTWTSGPFYEQYFGPGTRLTVT.

This clone was seen only a few times. The chain has TRBV9 and TRBJ2-3; 9 bases are shared with TRBD2. The CDR3 has 17 amino acids. Unmatched junction bases numbered 10, after V lost 1 base and J lost 4 bases. The V gene's germline CDR1 is SGDLS and CDR2 YYNGEE. Here the CDR3 DNA reads TGTGCCAGCAGCGTACTTACAGGGCGGGAGGGCCCAGATACGCAGTATTTT. Protein sequence: CASSVLTGREGPDTQYF. Full variable domain (rest looked up from reference TRBV9 and TRBJ2-3): DSGVTQTPKHLITATGQRVTLRCSPRSGDLSVYWYQQSLDQGLQFLIQYYNGEERAKGNILERFSAQQFPDLHSELNLSSLELGDSALYFCASSVLTGREGPDTQYFGPGTRLTVL.